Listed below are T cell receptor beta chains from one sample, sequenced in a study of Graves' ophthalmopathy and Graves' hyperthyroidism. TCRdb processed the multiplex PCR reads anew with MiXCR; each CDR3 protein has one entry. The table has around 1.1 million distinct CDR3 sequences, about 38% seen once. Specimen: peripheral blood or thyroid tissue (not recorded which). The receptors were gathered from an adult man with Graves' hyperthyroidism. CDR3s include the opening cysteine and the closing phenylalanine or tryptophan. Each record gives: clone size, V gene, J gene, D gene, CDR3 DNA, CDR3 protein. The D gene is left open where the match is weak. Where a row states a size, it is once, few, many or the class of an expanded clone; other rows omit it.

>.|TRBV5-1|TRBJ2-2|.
TGCGCCAGCAGCTTGGTAGGGACGAGCGACACCGGGGAGCTGTTTTTT
CASSLVGTSDTGELFF
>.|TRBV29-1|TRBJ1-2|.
TGCAGCGTTGAAGATCTAACAGGGCCGAAGGGCTACACCTTC
CSVEDLTGPKGYTF
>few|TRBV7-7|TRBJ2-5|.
TGTGCTAGCAGCTCCATGAACCAAGAGACCCAGTACTTC
CASSSMNQETQYF
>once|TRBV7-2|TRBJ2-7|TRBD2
TGTGCCAGCAGGTCGGGACTAGCGGGGGCCCTTGGTGAGCAGTACTTC
CASRSGLAGALGEQYF
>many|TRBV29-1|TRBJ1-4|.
TGCAGCGTTGAAGATTGGACTAATGAAAAACTGTTTTTT
CSVEDWTNEKLFF
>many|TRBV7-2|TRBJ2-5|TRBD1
TGTGCCAGCAGCCTGACCGGGGAAGGGGGCTCAACCCAGTACTTC
CASSLTGEGGSTQYF
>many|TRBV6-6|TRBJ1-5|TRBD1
TGTGCCAGCAGTCCAACCGGGACAGGGGATCAGCCCCAGCATTTT
CASSPTGTGDQPQHF
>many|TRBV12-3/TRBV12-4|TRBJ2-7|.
TGTGCCAGCAGCTTTGGTCTCTACGAGCAGTACTTC
CASSFGLYEQYF
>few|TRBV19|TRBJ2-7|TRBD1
TGTGCCAGTAGTGACACAGGGGGCTCCTACGAGCAGTACTTC
CASSDTGGSYEQYF
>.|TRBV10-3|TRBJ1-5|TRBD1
TGTGCCTCCGGACAGGGACAACCCTACGAGCATTTT
CASGQGQPYEHF
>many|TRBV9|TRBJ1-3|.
TGTGCCAGCAGCGTAGCCCCCTTAGAAGCGGCCTCTGGAAACACCATATATTTT
CASSVAPLEAASGNTIYF
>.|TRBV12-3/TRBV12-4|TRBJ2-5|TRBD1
TGTGCCAGCAGCCAGGGACAGCCGCCCCAAGAGACCCAGTACTTC
CASSQGQPPQETQYF
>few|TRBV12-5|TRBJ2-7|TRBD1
TGTGCTAGTGGACCCAGGGGGCGGGTCGAGCAGTACTTC
CASGPRGRVEQYF
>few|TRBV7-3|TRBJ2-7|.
TGTGCCAGCAGCCCAACAGGGGGGGGGGCAGACTCCTACGAGCAGTACTTC
CASSPTGGGADSYEQYF
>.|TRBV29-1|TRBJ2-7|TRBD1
TGCAGCGCGTCCTGGACAGGGGTAAGCGAGCAGTACTTC
CSASWTGVSEQYF
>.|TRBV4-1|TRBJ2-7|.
TGCGCCAGCAGCCAGATCCCTGCCGGCTTTTCCTACGAGCAGTACTTC
CASSQIPAGFSYEQYF
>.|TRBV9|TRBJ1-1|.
TGTGCCAGCGGGGGGTTGAACACAAACGCTTTCTTT
CASGGLNTNAFF
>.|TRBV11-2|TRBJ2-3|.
TGTGCCAGCAGCTTAGAGCCGGCGACCCGGAACACAGATACGCAGTATTTT
CASSLEPATRNTDTQYF
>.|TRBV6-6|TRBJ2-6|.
TGTGCCAGCAGTGTGCAGTTCCGAGCACCTGGGGCCAACGTCCTGACTTTC
CASSVQFRAPGANVLTF
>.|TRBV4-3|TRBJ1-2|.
TGCGCCAGCAGCCTTTACCCCACAGGAAACTATGGCTACACCTTC
CASSLYPTGNYGYTF
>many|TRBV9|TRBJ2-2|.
TGTGCCAGCAGCGCCATTAACACCGGGGAGCTGTTTTTT
CASSAINTGELFF
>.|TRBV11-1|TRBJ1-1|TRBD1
TGTGCCAGCAGAAGGGACAGGGGTTTGAACACTGAAGCTTTCTTT
CASRRDRGLNTEAFF
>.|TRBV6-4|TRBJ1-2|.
TGTGCCAGCAGTGACTCAAGGGATGTCAGCTCTAACTATGGCTACACCTTC
CASSDSRDVSSNYGYTF
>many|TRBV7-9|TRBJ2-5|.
TGTGCCAGCAGCGGAGAATGGGAGACCCAGTACTTC
CASSGEWETQYF
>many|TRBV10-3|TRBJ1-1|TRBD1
TGTGCCATCAGTGCGGGACAGGGGAACACTGAAGCTTTCTTT
CAISAGQGNTEAFF
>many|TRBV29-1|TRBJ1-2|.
TGCAGCGTTGTGGGCAGGGGATCATACGACTATGGCTACACCTTC
CSVVGRGSYDYGYTF